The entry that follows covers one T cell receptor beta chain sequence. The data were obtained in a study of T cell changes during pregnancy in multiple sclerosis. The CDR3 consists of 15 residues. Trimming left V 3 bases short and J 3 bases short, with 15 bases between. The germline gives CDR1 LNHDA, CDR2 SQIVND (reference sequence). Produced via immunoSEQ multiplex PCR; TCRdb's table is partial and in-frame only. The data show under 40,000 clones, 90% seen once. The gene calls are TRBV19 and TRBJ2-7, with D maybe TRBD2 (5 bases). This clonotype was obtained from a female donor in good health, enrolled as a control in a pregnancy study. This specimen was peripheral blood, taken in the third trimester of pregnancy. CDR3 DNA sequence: TGTGCCAGTAGTATGATAGGCACGGGGATCTACGAGCAGTACTTC. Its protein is CASSMIGTGIYEQYF.